These 8 T cell receptor beta chains came from one sample sequenced in a study of cytotoxic CD8 clonotypes in ibrutinib-treated CLL. Only in-frame clones appear in the TCRdb table, and some are missing; sequencing was by immunoSEQ multiplex PCR. The sample consists of over 95,000 clones, approximately 58% of them appearing once. This sample comprised PBMCs, obtained after 24 months of ibrutinib treatment. All receptors come from a human donor with chronic lymphocytic leukemia.

The chain employs TRBV19 and TRBJ2-5; D is perhaps TRBD1 (5 bases). From germline, CDR1 is LNHDA and CDR2 SQIVND (reference sequence). The CDR3 contains 15 residues. V gave up 1 base and J gave up 2 bases, with 11 bases separating them. CDR3 residues: CASSIGVTAQETQYF. DNA for the CDR3: TGTGCCAGTAGTATAGGAGTGACAGCACAAGAGACCCAGTACTTC.

The rearrangement links TRBV5-1 to TRBJ2-7; 9 nucleotides line up with TRBD1. V trimming: 0 bases; J trimming: 0 bases; junction bases outside the gene matches: 10. The CDR3 totals 18 residues. Germline CDR1 and CDR2: SGHRS and YFSETQ. The CDR3 nucleotides are TGCGCCAGCAGCTTGGGCCCTATTAACAGGGGGCGCTCCTACGAGCAGTACTTC. Its translation: CASSLGPINRGRSYEQYF.

This clone was detected only a few times. J is TRBJ2-3 and V is TRBV5-1, with D possibly matching TRBD2 (6 bases). V was clipped by 8 bases and J by 3 bases, with 19 bases between them. Germline CDR1 SGHRS, CDR2 YFSETQ. The CDR3 sequence is 15 residues long. As DNA, the CDR3 is TGCGCCAGTACGCGGGACTTCCAAAGGACAGATACGCAGTATTTT. It encodes CASTRDFQRTDTQYF. The complete variable domain, with remaining parts taken from reference TRBV5-1 and TRBJ2-3, reads KAGVTQTPRYLIKTRGQQVTLSCSPISGHRSVSWYQQTPGQGLQFLFEYFSETQRNKGNFPGRFSGRQFSNSRSEMNVSTLELGDSALYLCASTRDFQRTDTQYFGPGTRLTVL.

This clone was detected a few times. The rearrangement uses TRBV5-1 and TRBJ2-3, with a tentative D call TRBD1 (6 bases). V was trimmed by 0 bases and J by 1 base, leaving 6 bases between them. Germline CDR1 is SGHRS and CDR2 is YFSETQ. This CDR3 comprises 14 residues. CDR3 DNA sequence: TGCGCCAGCAGCTTGGACAGGGGCACAGATACGCAGTATTTT. Translated: CASSLDRGTDTQYF.

This clone was seen once. V is TRBV4-3 and J is TRBJ2-1; no reliable D call. Germline V gene data show CDR1 as LGHNA and CDR2 as YSLEER. The length of the CDR3 is 13 residues. V was pared by 0 bases and J by 6 bases, with 6 bases between. The CDR3 is CASSQDLGNEQFF. CDR3 DNA sequence: TGCGCCAGCAGCCAAGATCTCGGCAATGAGCAGTTCTTC.

The chain joins TRBV6-6 to TRBJ1-5; D is unclear. The V gene lost 7 bases and the J gene lost 5 bases, with 18 bases spanning the gap. The length of the CDR3 is 15 residues. In germline, CDR1 is MNHNY, CDR2 SVGAGI (reference sequence). CDR3 amino acids: CASIPDPGNHQPQHF. The CDR3 DNA follows: TGTGCCAGCATCCCTGACCCGGGGAACCATCAGCCCCAGCATTTT.

The chain uses TRBV6-6 and TRBJ2-5; D gene unclear. Trimming pared 6 bases from V and 4 bases from J, leaving 15 bases between. The germline V gene has CDR1 MNHNY and CDR2 SVGAGI (reference sequence). This CDR3 contains 14 residues. CDR3 residues: CASRPTGPRETQYF. The CDR3 nucleotides are TGTGCCAGCAGGCCGACTGGCCCCAGAGAGACCCAGTACTTC.

The V gene is TRBV13, the J gene TRBJ1-2, with TRBD1 matching 10 bases. CDR3 length equals 16 residues. V lost 6 bases and J lost 8; bases outside the gene matches: 15. Germline loops: CDR1 PRHDT, CDR2 FYEKMQ (reference sequence). The CDR3, as DNA: TGTGCCAGCAGTTACGGAACCGGGACAGGGGCTGGAGGCTACACCTTC. Its translation: CASSYGTGTGAGGYTF.